The 31 T cell receptor beta chains below come from one sample, sequenced in a study of cytomegalovirus exposure and HLA in healthy donors. Method: immunoSEQ multiplex PCR; TCRdb's copy keeps in-frame clones and lacks some. The table has roughly 280,000 clones, roughly 85% seen once; the top ten hold around 1%. Sequenced: PBMCs. Receptor source: a woman aged 18-29 years in good health and CMV-seronegative.

DNA of the CDR3: TGCAGCGTGGGGGGACAGGGGGCAGATACGCAGTATTTT. It encodes CSVGGQGADTQYF. The gene calls are TRBV29-1 and TRBJ2-3; 11 nucleotides align to TRBD1. J lost 4 bases, V lost 6 bases, and 3 bases had no gene match. The germline gives CDR1 SQVTM, CDR2 ANQGSEA. This CDR3 contains 13 residues.

This clone was observed many times. This chain joins TRBV7-2 and TRBJ1-6; 9 nucleotides align to TRBD1. Germline V CDR1 and CDR2: SGHTA, FQGNSA. V dropped 5 bases and J dropped 7; count of bases not matched to a gene: 6. This CDR3 comprises 15 residues. Here the CDR3 DNA reads TGTGCCAGCAGCCTAGGGACAGGGAGGAATTCACCCCTCCACTTT. Translating gives CASSLGTGRNSPLHF.

This chain connects TRBV6-1 to TRBJ1-5; no clear D gene. Germline V gives CDR1 MNHNS, CDR2 SASEGT. Trimming took off 2 bases at V and 5 bases at J, with 7 bases between the two ends. The CDR3 spans 13 residues. The CDR3 spells CASSETYDQPQHF. In nucleotides, the CDR3 is TGTGCCAGCAGTGAAACCTATGATCAGCCCCAGCATTTT.

This clone was seen once. The chain employs TRBV2 and TRBJ2-5, with D tentatively TRBD1 (5 bases). This CDR3 has 13 amino acids. V was trimmed by 10 bases and J by 2 bases, leaving 14 bases between them. Per germline, CDR1 SNHLY and CDR2 FYNNEI. Here the CDR3 DNA reads TGTGCCACCCTTTCGGCAGGGCAAGAGACCCAGTACTTC. It yields the protein CATLSAGQETQYF.

The V gene is TRBV7-8, the J gene TRBJ1-5, with TRBD1 matching 10 bases. This CDR3 has 17 residues. Per the germline V gene, CDR1 is SGHVS and CDR2 is FQNEAQ. After removal of 4 bases from V and 2 bases from J, the junction contained 8 bases not matched to a gene. In DNA form, the CDR3 reads TGTGCCAGCAGCTACCGCGGGACAGGGGTCGGCAATCAGCCCCAGCATTTT. Translation gives CASSYRGTGVGNQPQHF. The full variable domain, completed using reference TRBV7-8 and TRBJ1-5, is GAGVSQSPRYKVAKRGQDVALRCDPISGHVSLFWYQQALGQGPEFLTYFQNEAQLDKSGLPSDRFFAERPEGSVSTLKIQRTQQEDSAVYLCASSYRGTGVGNQPQHFGDGTRLSIL.

DNA for the CDR3: TGTGCCAGCAGTCTCATATACGGGACAGAGGATGAAAAACTGTTTTTT. This encodes CASSLIYGTEDEKLFF. The chain carries TRBV27 and TRBJ1-4; 7 nucleotides match TRBD1. The CDR3 totals 16 residues. V lost 5 bases and J lost 6; bases outside the gene matches: 12. Per the germline V gene, CDR1 is MNHEY and CDR2 is SMNVEV (reference sequence).

This sequence joins TRBV10-3 and TRBJ1-2; 10 nucleotides agree with TRBD1. CDR3 length: 18 residues. Looked up from germline, CDR1 is ENHRY and CDR2 is SYGVKD. The V gene end was trimmed by 2 bases and the J gene end by 0 bases; junction bases not matched to a gene: 9. The DNA of the CDR3 is TGTGCCATCAGTGAGGGGACAGGGGTCCGAAGATCTAACTATGGCTACACCTTC. Residues: CAISEGTGVRRSNYGYTF.

J is TRBJ2-3 and V is TRBV11-2; possibly TRBD2 for D (5 bases). CDR3 length: 16 amino acids. Germline V gives CDR1 SGHAT, CDR2 FQNNGV. V was trimmed by 4 bases and J by 2 bases, leaving 16 bases between them. The CDR3 region has the DNA TGTGCCAGCAGCTACAGACTAACCTCGAACACAGATACGCAGTATTTT. Translation: CASSYRLTSNTDTQYF.

This sequence joins TRBV6-1 and TRBJ1-1; 8 nucleotides line up with TRBD1. The CDR3 has 14 residues. The V gene's germline CDR1 is MNHNS and CDR2 SASEGT. J lost 2 bases, V lost 6 bases, and 5 bases had no gene match. CDR3 in DNA: TGTGCCAGCAGGACGGGACAGGAAAACACTGAAGCTTTCTTT. This gives the protein CASRTGQENTEAFF.

This clone has a single count. The genes are TRBV18 and TRBJ1-6; 7 bases fit TRBD1. Unmatched junction bases numbered 6, after V lost 2 bases and J lost 5 bases. The germline gives CDR1 KGHSH, CDR2 LQKENI. This CDR3 contains 16 residues. CDR3 in DNA: TGTGCCAGCTCACCAGGACAGGTCGGCAATAATTCACCCCTCCACTTT. Translated: CASSPGQVGNNSPLHF.

The V call is TRBV7-2, the J call TRBJ1-2, with D hard to call. The CDR3 extends over 12 amino acids. Germline lookup yields CDR1 SGHTA and CDR2 FQGNSA. The V end was cut by 2 bases, the J end by 6 bases, with 7 bases between. The CDR3 DNA reads as TGTGCCAGCAGCTTATTCCGGGATGGCTACACCTTC. It translates to CASSLFRDGYTF.

This clone was seen a handful of times. The chain employs TRBV7-9 and TRBJ1-1; 8 nucleotides align to TRBD1. The germline V gene encodes CDR1 SEHNR and CDR2 FQNEAQ (reference sequence). CDR3 length equals 13 residues. Losses at the gene ends were 8 bases for V and 0 bases for J; bases not matched to a gene: 2. CDR3 DNA: TGTGCCAGCGCACAGGGGGTGAACACTGAAGCTTTCTTT. Translating gives CASAQGVNTEAFF.

The rearrangement uses TRBV18 and TRBJ1-1; 7 positions agree with TRBD1. This CDR3 is 15 amino acids long. Per the germline V gene, CDR1 is KGHSH and CDR2 is LQKENI. Trimming removed 0 bases from V and 4 bases from J; junction bases left unmatched: 5. The CDR3 is CASSPPHRGGTEAFF. CDR3 in DNA: TGTGCCAGCTCACCACCGCACAGGGGTGGCACTGAAGCTTTCTTT.

This chain uses TRBV7-2 with TRBJ1-3; a weak D match, TRBD1 (5 bases). The CDR3 is made up of 14 amino acids. V shed 1 base and J shed 4 bases, with 8 bases lying between them. In germline, CDR1 is SGHTA, CDR2 FQGNSA. The CDR3 coding sequence is TGTGCCAGCAGCTTAGTCGGGGGAGGAAACACCATATATTTT. Encoded protein: CASSLVGGGNTIYF.

The genes are TRBV27 and TRBJ2-1; TRBD1 aligns across 9 bases. CDR3 size: 17 residues. Per germline, CDR1 MNHEY and CDR2 SMNVEV (reference sequence). V trimming: 1 base; J trimming: 1 base; junction bases outside the gene matches: 5. The DNA for the CDR3 is TGTGCCAGCAGTTTATTCCGGACAGGGGATTCCTACAATGAGCAGTTCTTC. Amino acid sequence: CASSLFRTGDSYNEQFF.

V gene TRBV18 combines with J gene TRBJ2-7; D may be TRBD2 (6 bases). The germline V and J ends were trimmed by 3 bases and 3 bases, with 12 bases remaining between them. The CDR3 covers 14 residues. The germline gives CDR1 KGHSH, CDR2 LQKENI. The CDR3 sequence is CASSPGRGGYEQYF. CDR3 nucleotide sequence: TGTGCCAGCTCACCGGGGCGGGGAGGCTACGAGCAGTACTTC.

The V gene is TRBV5-4, the J gene TRBJ1-6, with 7 bases aligning to TRBD1. The CDR3 totals 14 residues. V trimming: 1 base; J trimming: 11 bases; junction bases outside the gene matches: 6. Germline-derived CDR1 and CDR2 are SGHNT and YYREEE (reference sequence). The CDR3 nucleotides read TGTGCCAGCAGCTTGACAGGGGAGATGGCACCCCTCCACTTT. This translates into CASSLTGEMAPLHF.

This clone has more than one count but fewer than ten. V and J are TRBV6-6 and TRBJ2-7, with 8 bases lining up with TRBD1. This CDR3 has 13 residues. V was pared by 10 bases and J by 2 bases, with 7 bases of the junction left unmatched. In germline, CDR1 is MNHNY, CDR2 SVGAGI (reference sequence). The CDR3 sequence: CATLQGVTYEQYF. The CDR3 DNA reads TGTGCCACCCTACAGGGGGTGACCTACGAGCAGTACTTC.

The gene calls are TRBV30 and TRBJ2-7; 9 bases match TRBD1. V lost 5 bases to trimming and J lost 7 bases; unmatched junction nucleotides: 9. The CDR3 runs to 13 residues. Germline V gives CDR1 GTSNPN, CDR2 SVGIG (reference sequence). In DNA, the CDR3 is TGTGCCTGGGCCGGGACAGGGAGTAAAGAGCAGTACTTC. The encoded protein is CAWAGTGSKEQYF.

This clone was detected ten times or more. The chain recombines TRBV7-2 with TRBJ1-5; D is perhaps TRBD1 (5 bases). The germline V and J ends were trimmed by 4 bases and 1 base, with 5 bases remaining between them. There are 13 residues in the CDR3. Germline V gene lookup returns CDR1 SGHTA and CDR2 FQGNSA. The CDR3 loop is CASSSGSNQPQHF. The CDR3 nucleotides are TGTGCCAGCAGCTCAGGGAGCAATCAGCCCCAGCATTTT. Variable domain in full (rest from reference TRBV7-2 and TRBJ1-5): GAGVSQSPSNKVTEKGKDVELRCDPISGHTALYWYRQSLGQGLEFLIYFQGNSAPDKSGLPSDRFSAERTGGSVSTLTIQRTQQEDSAVYLCASSSGSNQPQHFGDGTRLSIL.

The chain is built from TRBV15 and TRBJ2-5; 7 positions agree with TRBD2. This CDR3 region has 16 residues. Germline-derived CDR1 and CDR2 are LNHNV and YYDKDF (reference sequence). V shed 3 bases, J shed 4 bases, and the junction held 11 bases outside the gene matches. CDR3 sequence: CATSSPGREVGETQYF. CDR3 nucleotides: TGTGCCACCAGCAGCCCAGGACGGGAGGTTGGAGAGACCCAGTACTTC.

The chain joins TRBV2 to TRBJ1-1, with 8 bases matching TRBD1. Unmatched junction bases numbered 5, after V lost 9 bases and J lost 2 bases. The germline V gene encodes CDR1 SNHLY and CDR2 FYNNEI. The CDR3 loop spans 13 amino acids. The CDR3 sequence: CASAAGGNTEAFF. The CDR3 bases are TGTGCCAGTGCTGCAGGGGGCAACACTGAAGCTTTCTTT.

J is TRBJ1-5 and V is TRBV28; D is uncertain. The V gene's germline CDR1 is MDHEN and CDR2 SYDVKM. The CDR3 has 11 amino acids. The V gene lost 2 bases and the J gene lost 10 bases, with 6 bases spanning the gap. Here the CDR3 reads CASSLLGPQHF. The CDR3, as DNA: TGTGCCAGCAGTTTACTAGGTCCCCAGCATTTT. Based on the CDR3 plus reference TRBV28 and TRBJ1-5, the full variable domain is DVKVTQSSRYLVKRTGEKVFLECVQDMDHENMFWYRQDPGLGLRLIYFSYDVKMKEKGDIPEGYSVSREKKERFSLILESASTNQTSMYLCASSLLGPQHFGDGTRLSIL.

This clone showed up just once. The genes are TRBV5-1 and TRBJ2-1; D possibly corresponds to TRBD2 (5 bases). Germline values: CDR1 SGHRS, CDR2 YFSETQ. This CDR3 has 12 amino acids. Trimming shortened V by 4 bases and J by 9 bases, and 11 bases separated the two germline ends. The CDR3 nucleotides are TGCGCCAGCAGCGCCGGGATCAGTGAGCAGTTCTTC. It codes for CASSAGISEQFF. The entire variable domain, with the rest obtained from reference TRBV5-1 and TRBJ2-1, is as follows: KAGVTQTPRYLIKTRGQQVTLSCSPISGHRSVSWYQQTPGQGLQFLFEYFSETQRNKGNFPGRFSGRQFSNSRSEMNVSTLELGDSALYLCASSAGISEQFFGPGTRLTVL.

This rearrangement joins TRBV25-1 to TRBJ2-7, with D possibly matching TRBD1 (5 bases). Trimming shortened V by 3 bases and J by 0 bases, and 6 bases separated the two germline ends. The CDR3 is 13 amino acids. The germline CDR1 and CDR2 sequences are MGHDK and SYGVNS. CDR3 DNA: TGTGCCAGCAGTGATGACAGCTCCTACGAGCAGTACTTC. Translated: CASSDDSSYEQYF.

The chain recombines TRBV6-6 with TRBJ2-5, with TRBD1 identical over 10 bases. This CDR3 contains 15 residues. V was pared by 5 bases and J by 3 bases, with 6 bases of the junction left unmatched. The germline V gene encodes CDR1 MNHNY and CDR2 SVGAGI (reference sequence). DNA for the CDR3: TGTGCCAGCAGTCAACAGACAGGGGGCAAAGAGACCCAGTACTTC. Translating gives CASSQQTGGKETQYF.

The chain links TRBV9 to TRBJ1-2, with D maybe TRBD1 (6 bases). V lost 4 bases to trimming and J lost 4 bases, with 17 bases between them. CDR1 is SGDLS, CDR2 YYNGEE, per germline. CDR3 length equals 15 residues. The CDR3 nucleotides read TGTGCCAGCAGCATTTACGCGGACAGATTCTATGGCTACACCTTC. Protein: CASSIYADRFYGYTF.

The rearrangement links TRBV9 to TRBJ2-7; 7 positions match TRBD1. The junction had 4 bases not matched to a gene; V was cut back by 4 bases and J by 3 bases. This CDR3 comprises 13 residues. Per the germline V gene, CDR1 is SGDLS and CDR2 is YYNGEE. CDR3 sequence: CASSSRDSYEQYF. CDR3 bases: TGTGCCAGCAGCTCTCGGGACAGCTACGAGCAGTACTTC.

This sequence joins TRBV6-5 and TRBJ1-2; 8 bases match TRBD1. J was trimmed by 9 bases and V by 6 bases; bases with no gene match: 12. CDR1 and CDR2 from the germline V gene are MNHEY and SVGAGI. The CDR3 loop spans 14 amino acids. The CDR3 DNA follows: TGTGCCAGCAGCAAGGGACAGGCTGCCCGCCGCTACACCTTC. Translating it yields CASSKGQAARRYTF.

The J gene is TRBJ2-7, the V gene TRBV10-1, with a weak D call TRBD1 (5 bases). The germline V and J ends were trimmed by 6 bases and 2 bases, with 8 bases remaining between them. This CDR3 is built from 12 residues. Germline V gene sequence: CDR1 WNHNN, CDR2 SYGVQD (reference sequence). CDR3 amino acids: CASSDSPYEQYF. CDR3 DNA sequence: TGCGCCAGCAGCGACAGTCCCTACGAGCAGTACTTC.

There are a few counts of this clone. The chain recombines TRBV29-1 with TRBJ1-5; possible D gene TRBD1, 5 bases. The CDR3 extends over 12 amino acids. V was cut by 4 bases and J by 5 bases, with 9 bases left in between. Germline CDR1 SQVTM, CDR2 ANQGSEA. For the CDR3, the DNA is TGCAGCGTTGGGGGGGGATATCAGCCCCAGCATTTT. Its translation: CSVGGGYQPQHF.